These T cell receptor beta chains were read from a single sample in a study of cytomegalovirus exposure and HLA in healthy donors. Using immunoSEQ multiplex PCR, the repertoire was profiled, and TCRdb retains in-frame clones only, with some absent. The table lists 140,000 to 150,000 clones, about 73% of them singletons, with about 2% in the top ten. The sample was PBMCs. Source of these receptors: a woman aged 55-70 years in good health and CMV-seropositive. Both conserved end residues are trimmed from each CDR3. The listing skips clone size in some rows; elsewhere it reads once, few, many or a size class.

V: TRBV7-8; size: NA; CDR3: ASSFTPNSGNTIY
V: TRBV28; size: NA; CDR3: ASSSGQGSVANYGYT
V: TRBV20-1; size: few; CDR3: SAAQGGYT
V: TRBV11-2; size: NA; CDR3: ASSLDLTGNTEAF
V: TRBV14; size: once; CDR3: ASSPQGRRYGYT
V: TRBV9; size: NA; CDR3: ASSTRPLPGEQF
V: TRBV5-4; size: few; CDR3: ASSSQGVWETQY
V: TRBV10-3; size: NA; CDR3: AISDRDRGYNEQF
V: TRBV5-1; size: NA; CDR3: ASSPDSISGNTIY
V: TRBV14; size: NA; CDR3: ASSHRGGITEAF
V: TRBV5-1; size: once; CDR3: ASSLAGNGPEAF
V: TRBV28; size: once; CDR3: ASSLQGAANEKLF
V: TRBV9; size: few; CDR3: ASSVAPPGGGNEKLF
V: TRBV7-8; size: NA; CDR3: ASSSRDNNQPQH
V: TRBV29-1; size: NA; CDR3: SVVGHSTPYEQY
V: TRBV19; size: NA; CDR3: ASSTSGPEQF
V: TRBV28; size: NA; CDR3: ASTSEGATRNTEAF
V: TRBV6-5; size: once; CDR3: ASRRGGRSYNEQF
V: TRBV5-1; size: NA; CDR3: ASSSTGGSYNSPLH
V: TRBV28; size: NA; CDR3: ASSSPAGNTEAF
V: TRBV9; size: NA; CDR3: ASSVGQGNYNEQF
V: TRBV28; size: NA; CDR3: ASSIASRGLTEAF
V: TRBV5-1; size: NA; CDR3: ASSSSGRWYNEQF
V: TRBV10-3; size: NA; CDR3: AISLEASGRYEQF
V: TRBV5-4; size: few; CDR3: ASSKDGEPYEQY
V: TRBV28; size: few; CDR3: ASSSPTRSTDTQY
V: TRBV18; size: NA; CDR3: ASSPPGGNTEAF
V: TRBV27; size: NA; CDR3: ASSITSGTRQMGPQY
V: TRBV7-9; size: NA; CDR3: ASSLLLPGQNYGYT
V: TRBV5-1; size: NA; CDR3: ASSLVTGSSYEQY
V: TRBV7-9; size: NA; CDR3: ASSLGGHTDTQY